The 16 T cell receptor beta chains below come from one sample, sequenced in a study of blood T cell repertoires in COVID-19 (dated by TCRdb to 2018 to 2021). Libraries were built with the immunoSEQ multiplex PCR assay. TCRdb limited this immuneACCESS table to in-frame rearrangements with V and J called. A share of clones is missing; checked studies link under half to unresolved V genes, and the rest is unexplained. This sample has 200,000 to 250,000 clones in its table, and more than 80% of those were observed once. The leading ten clones occupy over 0.95% of the sample. Sequencing was carried out using peripheral blood. The receptor source for this set is a woman aged 25 to 45 with COVID-19, enrolled during active disease.

This sequence joins TRBV7-9 and TRBJ2-7; D unclear. CDR1 is SEHNR and CDR2 is FQNEAQ in the germline V gene (reference sequence). The germline V and J ends were trimmed by 3 bases and 2 bases, with 5 bases remaining between them. The CDR3 is 12 residues long. The CDR3 coding sequence is TGTGCCAGCAGCTTTAGCCCCTACGAGCAGTACTTC. It is translated as CASSFSPYEQYF.

V usage is TRBV2 and J usage is TRBJ2-5; 11 nucleotides align to TRBD2. The length of the CDR3 is 14 residues. J was trimmed by 5 bases and V by 5 bases; bases with no gene match: 4. Germline V lookup: CDR1 SNHLY, CDR2 FYNNEI. DNA for the CDR3: TGTGCCAGCAGTCAGCGACTAGCGGGGGAGACCCAGTACTTC. It is translated as CASSQRLAGETQYF.

The rearrangement links TRBV19 to TRBJ2-1; 10 bases align to TRBD2. CDR1 and CDR2 from the germline V gene are LNHDA and SQIVND (reference sequence). Germline trimming cut 5 bases from V and 0 bases from J; bases unmatched to any gene: 19. The CDR3 is 21 residues long. CDR3 residues: CASSSRTSGDASYFSYNEQFF. As DNA, the CDR3 is TGTGCCAGTAGTTCTCGGACTAGCGGAGACGCATCCTACTTCTCCTACAATGAGCAGTTCTTC.

This chain links TRBV2 with TRBJ2-7; a possible D gene is TRBD2 (6 bases). The V end was cut by 0 bases, the J end by 3 bases, with 6 bases between. This CDR3 comprises 13 residues. Germline CDR1 and CDR2: SNHLY and FYNNEI. CDR3 in amino acids: CASSEARGYEQYF. In nucleotides, the CDR3 is TGTGCCAGCAGTGAAGCGCGGGGCTACGAGCAGTACTTC.

The chain joins TRBV12-3 or TRBV12-4 to TRBJ1-1; D might be TRBD1 (6 bases). The CDR3 sequence is 12 residues long. Between the trimmed V and J ends, which lost 6 bases and 8 bases, there was a span of 13 bases. The chain's CDR3 is CASSNSDREAFF. The CDR3 nucleotides read TGTGCCAGCAGCAATTCTGACAGGGAAGCTTTCTTT.

The genes are TRBV9 and TRBJ2-1, with TRBD2 matching over 7 bases. The CDR3 consists of 16 residues. With V trimmed by 0 bases and J by 4 bases, 7 bases remained unmatched. The germline gives CDR1 SGDLS, CDR2 YYNGEE. CDR3 in DNA: TGTGCCAGCAGCGTAGCTGGGACGGGGGGATACAATGAGCAGTTCTTC. Its protein is CASSVAGTGGYNEQFF.

The chain uses TRBV28 and TRBJ1-2; tentatively, D is TRBD1 (6 bases). V lost 6 bases and J 3 bases, leaving 20 bases between the germline ends. Germline V lookup: CDR1 MDHEN, CDR2 SYDVKM. CDR3 size: 16 residues. The CDR3 region is CASRKQGFTLHYGYTF. The DNA for the CDR3 is TGTGCCAGCAGAAAACAGGGATTCACCCTCCACTATGGCTACACCTTC.

V gene TRBV7-6 combines with J gene TRBJ2-5; possible D gene TRBD2, 7 bases. The CDR3 extends over 17 amino acids. Germline values: CDR1 SGHVS, CDR2 FNYEAQ. Trimming removed 5 bases at V and 5 bases at J, with 24 bases between. The CDR3 nucleotides read TGTGCCAGCAGCCGCCCAATGGGGGCGGGGGCTGGGGAGACCCAGTACTTC. This codes for CASSRPMGAGAGETQYF.

The chain combines TRBV19 with TRBJ1-1; no firm D call. Germline loops: CDR1 LNHDA, CDR2 SQIVND (reference sequence). Trimming stripped 6 bases from V and 7 bases from J, with 15 bases between. CDR3 length equals 13 residues. CDR3: CASSPLGSGEAFF. CDR3 bases: TGTGCCAGTAGCCCTCTTGGTAGCGGTGAAGCTTTCTTT.

The V call is TRBV2, the J call TRBJ2-6, with D uncertain. With 3 bases removed from V and 0 bases from J, the gap between germline ends came to 6 bases. Germline V gene sequence: CDR1 SNHLY, CDR2 FYNNEI. This CDR3 region has 15 residues. The CDR3 DNA sequence: TGTGCCAGCAGTGATAGATTCTCTGGGGCCAACGTCCTGACTTTC. Residues: CASSDRFSGANVLTF.

This sequence joins TRBV27 and TRBJ2-2; a weak D match, TRBD2 (6 bases). V shed 5 bases and J shed 5 bases, with 15 bases lying between them. CDR1 is MNHEY and CDR2 is SMNVEV in the germline V gene (reference sequence). The CDR3 loop spans 15 amino acids. The CDR3 is CASSIQRAITGELFF. DNA of the CDR3: TGTGCCAGCAGTATTCAGCGGGCTATAACCGGGGAGCTGTTTTTT.

V usage is TRBV3-1 (or the pseudogene TRBV3-2) and J usage is TRBJ2-5; 8 bases align to TRBD2. The CDR3 totals 14 residues. J lost 5 bases, V lost 3 bases, and 5 bases had no gene match. Germline CDR1 LGHDT, CDR2 YNNKEL (reference sequence). In DNA form, the CDR3 reads TGTGCCAGCAGCCAGGGCGGGGGGATCGAGACCCAGTACTTC. Amino acids: CASSQGGGIETQYF.

The genes are TRBV10-3 and TRBJ2-5, with D unresolved. CDR1 is ENHRY and CDR2 is SYGVKD in the germline V gene. The V end was cut by 0 bases, the J end by 4 bases, with 9 bases between. This CDR3 has 14 amino acids. The CDR3 nucleotides read TGTGCCATCAGTGAGTCGTGGGCAGGAGAGACCCAGTACTTC. Translating gives CAISESWAGETQYF.

The V gene is TRBV30, the J gene TRBJ2-1; 10 nucleotides line up with TRBD2. CDR1 is GTSNPN and CDR2 is SVGIG in the germline V gene (reference sequence). The V and J ends lost 4 bases and 13 bases, in that order; junction bases with no gene match: 7. The CDR3 has 12 residues. The CDR3 protein is CAWTGLAESQFF. The CDR3 bases are TGTGCCTGGACCGGACTAGCGGAGTCCCAGTTCTTC.

The chain joins TRBV12-3 or TRBV12-4 to TRBJ2-2; D is unclear. V was pared by 3 bases and J by 7 bases, with 3 bases between. The CDR3 contains 11 residues. The CDR3 sequence is CASSFIGELFF. The CDR3, as DNA: TGTGCCAGCAGTTTTATCGGGGAGCTGTTTTTT.

The J gene is TRBJ1-6, the V gene TRBV10-2, with no clear D. Germline CDR1 reads WSHSY; CDR2 reads SAAADI. V gave up 7 bases and J gave up 10 bases, with 14 bases separating them. This CDR3 is built from 13 residues. The CDR3 spells CASMRASDSPLHF. In DNA, the CDR3 is TGCGCCAGCATGAGGGCCAGTGACTCACCCCTCCACTTT.